This T cell receptor (beta chain) was sequenced in a study of blood T cell repertoires in COVID-19 (dated by TCRdb to 2018 to 2020). Regarding the study in general: The collaborator samples originated in the United States, Italy and Spain and spanned the acute and convalescent phases of COVID-19. A de-identified subject ID, COVID-19 status, age in years and sex were almost always included in the sample metadata. Where HLA class I and class II types were available, the types were taken from metadata supplied by the sample provider, not from assay-based typing. The repertoires were released in a freely available public database meant as a resource for research on the immune response to SARS-CoV-2. The material from the prospective study consisted of cDNA or gDNA derived from T cells, B-cell-depleted T cells, or PBMCs. Subjects who had been exposed to COVID-19, were actively infected with it, or had recovered from it provided the deeply sampled blood TCRbeta repertoires that made up the dataset. The samples were drawn from two sources: the first 160 participants of the ongoing ImmuneRACE study, and fewer than 1,500 subjects contributed by 6 global collaborators. Overall study results and their limits: The amount of clinical and demographic metadata varied by source and participant and was provided uncurated.

One collaborating source in Seattle enrolled patients during active infection and followed them longitudinally through the course of disease. Each collaborating institution followed its own protocols to collect whole blood in K2EDTA tubes. For TCRbeta analysis, collaborators shipped samples in one of three forms: frozen whole blood, isolated PBMCs, or DNA extracted from either of those sample types. This clone appeared many times. The antigen this receptor binds is unknown. No clone much larger than this one lies a single base away; base qualities are absent. Taken from the germline V gene, the CDR1 and CDR2 loops are MNHEY and SVGEGT. Between the V and J ends, shortened by 0 bases and 8 bases respectively, the junction contains 11 bases. Its CDR3 holds 14 amino acids, cysteine through phenylalanine. Solely the CDR3 DNA is kept, with 42 bases framed from the first base. TCRbeta CDR3 regions were amplified from genomic DNA by means of the immunoSEQ Assay, a bias-controlled multiplex PCR. The paper's data handling went like this. The number of nucleated cells in each sample was estimated from the amplification of reference gene primers within the assay. To quantify the absolute abundance of each unique TCRbeta CDR3 rearrangement, sequence reads were collapsed and filtered. For each sample, productive Simpson clonality was calculated as the square root of Simpson's diversity index over productive rearrangements. TCRdb provides this immuneACCESS table in a form limited to in-frame rearrangements. Some clones are lacking; in checked studies, under half of them reflect an unresolved V gene, and why the rest are absent is not known. D and trimming come from the DNA, and the V and J calls and clone size come from that table. The sample profile shows around 360,000 clones; over 75% of them were found once. Under 11% of the sample is in the top ten clones.

Sequencing was done on a sample of peripheral blood. The TCR sequence derives from a woman in her twenties or thirties with COVID-19, enrolled during active disease. Rearrangement joined TRBV6-2 or TRBV6-3 to TRBJ2-1; no confident D gene assignment can be made. The base sequence is TGTGCCAGCAGTTACTCGCTAGAAAGCGATGAGCAGTTCTTC. It translates to CASSYSLESDEQFF.